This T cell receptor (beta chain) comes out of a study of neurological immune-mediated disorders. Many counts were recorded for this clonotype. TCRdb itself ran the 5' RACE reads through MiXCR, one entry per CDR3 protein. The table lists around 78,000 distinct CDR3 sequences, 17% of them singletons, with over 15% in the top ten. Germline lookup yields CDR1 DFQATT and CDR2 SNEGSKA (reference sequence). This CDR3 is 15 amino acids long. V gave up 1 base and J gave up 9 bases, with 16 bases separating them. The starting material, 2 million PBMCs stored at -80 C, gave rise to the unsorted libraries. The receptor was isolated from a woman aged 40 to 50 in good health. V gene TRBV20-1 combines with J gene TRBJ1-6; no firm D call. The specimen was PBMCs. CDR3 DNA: TGCAGTGCTAGAGCCGCCGGTAACGTCGTTTCACCCCTCCACTTT. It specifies CSARAAGNVVSPLHF.